The text below deals with one T cell receptor beta chain. Its antigen remains unknown. The CDR3 covers 11 residues. CDR1 MDHEN and CDR2 SYDVKM come from the germline V gene. V lost 5 bases and J lost 0, with 1 base in between. This entry is derived from a study of T cell responses to AZD1222 COVID-19 vaccine. Study-level information: It was second doses at about 4 or about 12 weeks that were pooled.

Whole-study results and caveats: Epitopes outside B.1.351 and B.1.1.7 mutated regions reportedly drew nearly half of spike TCRs. After the peak T cell response, and only then, were repertoires sampled.

The repertoire was sequenced with immunoSEQ multiplex PCR; TCRdb's copy has only in-frame clones and lacks some. The data show about 120,000 clones, around 92% seen once. The material sequenced was peripheral blood, taken on day 0 of AZD1222 vaccination. The gene calls are TRBV28 and TRBJ1-2, with unresolved D. The origin of this receptor is an adult in good health. The CDR3 reads CASSPNYGYTF. The CDR3 nucleotides read TGTGCCAGCAGTCCTAACTATGGCTACACCTTC.